The 3 T cell receptor beta chains in this list originate from one sample, sequenced in a study of blood T cell repertoires in COVID-19 (dated by TCRdb to about 2020). Libraries were made using the immunoSEQ multiplex PCR assay. The table was pulled from immuneACCESS by TCRdb, which kept in-frame rearrangements only. Such tables lose some clones; where checked, under half of the loss comes from unresolved V genes, and the rest has no known cause. For this sample there are 65,000 to 70,000 clones; around three quarters appear just once. The top ten clones comprise 23% of the sample. The sequenced sample was peripheral blood. The source of these receptors is a human donor in a cohort sampled during active COVID-19.

The rearrangement uses TRBV3-1 (or the pseudogene TRBV3-2) and TRBJ2-1; 10 bases match TRBD2. Per germline, CDR1 LGHDT and CDR2 YNNKEL (reference sequence). V was pared by 1 base and J by 1 base, with 1 base of the junction left unmatched. The CDR3 extends over 16 amino acids. CDR3 residues: CASSQGTSGSYNEQFF. The CDR3 DNA is TGTGCCAGCAGCCAAGGGACTAGCGGTTCCTACAATGAGCAGTTCTTC.

The genes are TRBV2 and TRBJ1-5; TRBD1 matches at 8 bases. CDR1 SNHLY and CDR2 FYNNEI come from the germline V gene. The CDR3 loop spans 13 amino acids. V shed 7 bases and J 3 bases; nucleotides not matched to a gene: 2. The CDR3 coding sequence is TGTGCCAGCACGGACAGGGACAATCAGCCCCAGCATTTT. Translation gives CASTDRDNQPQHF.

V gene TRBV28 combines with J gene TRBJ2-3; TRBD2 agrees at 8 bases. The trim removed 4 bases at V and 1 base at J, leaving 7 bases unmatched. The CDR3 runs 16 residues. Germline V lookup: CDR1 MDHEN, CDR2 SYDVKM. The CDR3 sequence is CASSSPRGERTDTQYF. CDR3 nucleotides: TGTGCCAGCAGTTCCCCGCGGGGGGAACGCACAGATACGCAGTATTTT. Variable domain in full (rest from reference TRBV28 and TRBJ2-3): DVKVTQSSRYLVKRTGEKVFLECVQDMDHENMFWYRQDPGLGLRLIYFSYDVKMKEKGDIPEGYSVSREKKERFSLILESASTNQTSMYLCASSSPRGERTDTQYFGPGTRLTVL.